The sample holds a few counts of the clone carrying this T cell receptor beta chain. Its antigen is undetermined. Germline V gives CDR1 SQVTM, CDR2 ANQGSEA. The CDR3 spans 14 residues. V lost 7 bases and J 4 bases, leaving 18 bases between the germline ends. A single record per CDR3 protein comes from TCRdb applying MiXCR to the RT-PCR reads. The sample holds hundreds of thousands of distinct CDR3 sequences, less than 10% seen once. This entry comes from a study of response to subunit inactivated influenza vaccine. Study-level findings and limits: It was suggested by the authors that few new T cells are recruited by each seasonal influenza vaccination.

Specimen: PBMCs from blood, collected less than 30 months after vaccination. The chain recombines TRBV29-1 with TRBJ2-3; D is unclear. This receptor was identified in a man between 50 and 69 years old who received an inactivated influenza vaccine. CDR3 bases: TGCAGCGGGTCCGTCAACCCCACACCAGATACGCAGTATTTT. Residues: CSGSVNPTPDTQYF.